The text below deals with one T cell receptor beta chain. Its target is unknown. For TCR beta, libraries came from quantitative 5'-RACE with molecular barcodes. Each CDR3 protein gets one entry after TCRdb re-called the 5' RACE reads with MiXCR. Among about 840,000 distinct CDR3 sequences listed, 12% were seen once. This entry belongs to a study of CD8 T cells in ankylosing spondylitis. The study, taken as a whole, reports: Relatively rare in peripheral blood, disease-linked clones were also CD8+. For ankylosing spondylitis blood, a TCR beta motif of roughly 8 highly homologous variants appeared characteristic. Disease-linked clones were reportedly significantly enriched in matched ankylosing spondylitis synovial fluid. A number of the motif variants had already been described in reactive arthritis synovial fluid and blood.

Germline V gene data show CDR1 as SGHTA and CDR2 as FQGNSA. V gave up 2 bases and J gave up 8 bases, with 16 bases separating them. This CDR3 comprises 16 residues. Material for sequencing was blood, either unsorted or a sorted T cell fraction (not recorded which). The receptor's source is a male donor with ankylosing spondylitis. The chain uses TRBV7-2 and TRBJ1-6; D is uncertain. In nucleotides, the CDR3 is TGTGCCAGCAGCTTAACCTGGGCGATCGGAGATTCACCCCTCCACTTT. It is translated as CASSLTWAIGDSPLHF.